The 2 T cell receptor beta chains given below trace back to one sample, sequenced in a study of response to subunit inactivated influenza vaccine. TCRdb independently ran MiXCR on the RT-PCR reads; one entry per CDR3 protein. This sample has 200,000 to 300,000 distinct CDR3 sequences, with about 12% found just once. The sample here was non-naive T cells sorted from PBMCs, taken around 15 days before vaccination. The source is a man in his fifties or sixties who received an inactivated influenza vaccine.

The chain carries TRBV3-1 and TRBJ2-5; D unclear. The germline V and J ends were trimmed by 4 bases and 3 bases, with 6 bases remaining between them. This CDR3 is built from 12 residues. Germline V gives CDR1 LGHDT, CDR2 YNNKEL (reference sequence). This CDR3 is CASSPLEETQYF. CDR3 sequence (DNA): TGTGCCAGCAGCCCCCTAGAAGAGACCCAGTACTTC.

The gene calls are TRBV6-2 or TRBV6-3 and TRBJ2-1, with 9 bases lining up with TRBD2. The V segment lost 7 bases and the J segment 8 bases; nucleotides outside the gene matches: 18. Germline assignment: CDR1 MNHEY and CDR2 SVGEGT. The CDR3 runs 17 residues. The CDR3 sequence is CASTYTPGTSTADEQFF. CDR3 bases: TGTGCCAGCACCTACACGCCCGGGACTAGCACGGCGGATGAGCAGTTCTTC.